This entry concerns a single TCR beta chain. What it binds is unknown. The CDR3 has 14 residues. The J segment lost 7 bases and the V segment lost 5 bases, leaving 6 bases of the junction unmatched. Germline lookup yields CDR1 PRHDT and CDR2 FYEKMQ (reference sequence). The entry originates in a study of T cell responses to AZD1222 COVID-19 vaccine. Broader study findings: Just five to seven AZD1222 recipients tested seropositive at baseline. Spike-specific TCR repertoires showed rising breadth and depth after two AZD1222 doses. The study reported that nearly half of spike-specific TCRs target unmutated variant regions. Sampling that yielded the repertoires occurred only after the peak T cell response.

Clones were read by immunoSEQ multiplex PCR, and TCRdb kept only the in-frame ones, dropping some. Here the sample spans about 190,000 clones, approximately 92% being singletons. Material: peripheral blood, obtained on day 0 of AZD1222 vaccination. The chain combines TRBV13 with TRBJ1-4, with TRBD1 matching 8 bases. The receptor was derived from an adult in good health. The CDR3 loop reads CASSERDRSEKLFF. The CDR3 DNA reads TGTGCCAGCAGCGAGAGGGACAGGTCTGAAAAACTGTTTTTT.